This T cell receptor beta chain was retrieved from a study of blood T cells in healthy people across ages. The CDR3 is 18 amino acids. The germline CDR1 and CDR2 sequences are SGHTA and FQGNSA. The V and J ends lost 1 base and 2 bases respectively, with 21 bases between them. Primers used in a second PCR of about 6 to 11 cycles were a sample-barcoded 5' primer and a J-beta primer mix. Tagging of each cDNA molecule was performed by a template-switch adaptor with 12 random nucleotides. TCRdb recomputed calls from the 5' RACE reads with MiXCR, one row per CDR3 protein. The table shows more than 800,000 distinct CDR3 sequences, with 29% occurring only once. Notes on this clonotype: The antigen is not known.

General study findings and limits: Across samples, TCR beta diversity tracked strongly with naive T cell percentage.

Sample donors were healthy Caucasian individuals that came from Russia, aged 6 to 90. Total RNA was isolated from each sample in quantities of at least 5 micrograms. This chain joins TRBV7-2 and TRBJ2-7; tentatively, D is TRBD1 (5 bases). Source material: blood. This TCR came from a woman older than 75 in good health. The CDR3 loop is CASSLEAGCITNPYEQYF. Written as DNA, the CDR3 is TGTGCCAGCAGCTTAGAGGCAGGGTGTATCACAAACCCCTACGAGCAGTACTTC.